A selection of T cell receptor beta chains follows, all from one sample in a study of shared clonotypes between healthy human individuals. The data were produced by immunoSEQ multiplex PCR, yet TCRdb's version contains in-frame clones alone and is incomplete. The sample records 450,000 to 700,000 clones, about 95% being singletons. Sequences were obtained from naive CD8+ T cells sorted from blood. These receptors originate from a woman in her twenties or thirties in good health. Each CDR3 is given with its conserved first and last residue. Each record gives: V gene, J gene, D gene, clone size, CDR3 protein, CDR3 DNA. A D gene is named only where the DNA matches it firmly. For some rows the clone size is stated as once, few or many, or as a class when expanded; others skip it.

>TRBV30|TRBJ2-7|TRBD2|NA
CAWSTGTSGPYEQYF
TGTGCCTGGAGTACCGGGACTAGCGGTCCCTACGAGCAGTACTTC
>TRBV28|TRBJ1-5|TRBD1|NA
CASSPGQGRQPQHF
TGTGCCAGCAGTCCCGGACAGGGGAGACAGCCCCAGCATTTT
>TRBV27|TRBJ2-7|TRBD2|NA
CASSWFTSGRNEQYF
TGTGCCAGCAGTTGGTTCACTAGCGGGAGAAACGAGCAGTACTTC
>TRBV7-9|TRBJ2-1|NA|NA
CASSFGTVGPPGEEQFF
TGTGCCAGCAGTTTTGGTACGGTTGGCCCACCTGGGGAGGAGCAGTTCTTC
>TRBV2|TRBJ2-7|TRBD2|NA
CASSDNEGLRYEQYF
TGTGCCAGCAGTGATAACGAGGGACTACGCTACGAGCAGTACTTC
>TRBV4-1|TRBJ1-3|NA|NA
CASSPTGNTIYF
TGCGCCAGCAGCCCAACTGGAAACACCATATATTTT
>TRBV6-6|TRBJ2-7|NA|NA
CASSYSSYEQYF
TGTGCCAGCAGTTACAGCTCCTACGAGCAGTACTTC
>TRBV28|TRBJ2-3|NA|NA
CASSFVRDGRAGTDTQYF
TGTGCCAGCAGTTTTGTGCGGGATGGTCGGGCTGGCACAGATACGCAGTATTTT
>TRBV29-1|TRBJ2-5|NA|NA
CSAPRPVGETQYF
TGCAGCGCCCCCCGACCCGTGGGGGAGACCCAGTACTTC
>TRBV11-2|TRBJ2-1|NA|NA
CASSPWGGATLDEQFF
TGTGCCAGCAGCCCCTGGGGCGGGGCCACACTGGATGAGCAGTTCTTC
>TRBV2|TRBJ2-2|NA|NA
CASSEARGTGELFF
TGTGCCAGCAGTGAAGCCAGAGGTACCGGGGAGCTGTTTTTT
>TRBV13|TRBJ2-1|NA|NA
CASSRGRGQFF
TGTGCCAGCAGTCGCGGCAGGGGCCAGTTCTTC
>TRBV27|TRBJ1-2|NA|NA
CASSDLTGRGGYTF
TGTGCCAGCAGTGACTTGACAGGCCGGGGGGGCTACACCTTC
>TRBV27|TRBJ2-1|TRBD2|NA
CASSQGTSGKAEQFF
TGTGCCAGCAGTCAGGGGACTAGCGGGAAAGCTGAGCAGTTCTTC
>TRBV27|TRBJ2-7|TRBD2|NA
CASSFSTSGALEQYF
TGTGCCAGCAGTTTTTCGACTAGCGGGGCCCTCGAGCAGTACTTC
>TRBV13|TRBJ2-7|NA|NA
CASSLGSESYEQYF
TGTGCCAGCAGCTTAGGTAGTGAGTCCTACGAGCAGTACTTC
>TRBV27|TRBJ2-7|TRBD1|NA
CASRTGTAHEQYF
TGTGCCAGCAGAACCGGGACAGCCCACGAGCAGTACTTC
>TRBV27|TRBJ2-7|NA|NA
CASSLYASGYEQYF
TGTGCCAGCAGTTTATATGCTAGTGGCTACGAGCAGTACTTC
>TRBV27|TRBJ1-2|NA|NA
CASWGSYGYTF
TGTGCAAGCTGGGGTTCCTACGGCTACACCTTC
>TRBV27|TRBJ2-7|NA|NA
CASSLFALNGEQYF
TGTGCCAGCAGTTTATTTGCGCTCAACGGCGAGCAGTACTTC
>TRBV4-2|TRBJ2-7|NA|NA
CASSPDSTYEQYF
TGTGCCAGCAGCCCGGACAGCACCTACGAGCAGTACTTC
>TRBV28|TRBJ2-7|TRBD2|NA
CATRRGLAGPYEQYF
TGTGCCACCAGAAGAGGACTAGCGGGACCCTACGAGCAGTACTTC
>TRBV7-6|TRBJ1-1|TRBD1|NA
CASSSLGQGNTEAFF
TGTGCCAGCAGCTCACTGGGACAGGGAAACACTGAAGCTTTCTTT
>TRBV6-5|TRBJ2-7|NA|NA
CAVRELHEQYF
TGTGCCGTCAGGGAATTGCACGAGCAGTACTTC
>TRBV29-1|TRBJ1-5|NA|NA
CSVGGDTRGQPQHF
TGCAGCGTTGGGGGTGACACCCGGGGTCAGCCCCAGCATTTT
>TRBV6-1|TRBJ2-5|TRBD2|NA
CASSESQGLAGEEQYF
TGTGCCAGCAGTGAGTCTCAGGGACTAGCGGGAGAAGAGCAGTACTTC
>TRBV11-2|TRBJ2-1|TRBD2|NA
CASSSKLGTSSYEQFF
TGTGCCAGCAGCTCAAAACTCGGGACTAGCAGTTATGAGCAGTTCTTC
>TRBV6-4|TRBJ2-1|TRBD2|NA
CASSDSGTSGRVKQFF
TGTGCCAGCAGTGACTCCGGGACTAGCGGGAGGGTGAAGCAGTTCTTC
>TRBV6-6|TRBJ2-1|TRBD1|NA
CASSLDRATYNEQFF
TGTGCCAGCAGCCTGGACAGGGCGACCTACAATGAGCAGTTCTTC
>TRBV2|TRBJ2-7|NA|NA
CASSWDHEQYF
TGTGCCAGCAGTTGGGACCACGAGCAGTACTTC
>TRBV10-2|TRBJ1-5|TRBD1|NA
CASRQGSNQPQHF
TGCGCCAGCCGACAGGGAAGCAATCAGCCCCAGCATTTT
>TRBV11-3|TRBJ1-4|NA|NA
CASSFRSGRGEKLFF
TGTGCCAGCAGCTTTAGGTCCGGCAGGGGCGAAAAACTGTTTTTT
>TRBV27|TRBJ2-7|NA|NA
CASSPRLGAYEQYF
TGTGCCAGCAGTCCCAGACTAGGAGCCTACGAGCAGTACTTC
>TRBV27|TRBJ2-1|NA|NA
CASSSLVSYNEQFF
TGTGCCAGCAGTTCCCTGGTCTCCTACAATGAGCAGTTCTTC
>TRBV7-9|TRBJ2-7|NA|NA
CASSFTAAYEQYF
TGTGCCAGCAGCTTTACAGCCGCCTACGAGCAGTACTTC
>TRBV27|TRBJ1-1|NA|NA
CASSLLGGNTEAFF
TGTGCCAGCAGTTTATTGGGTGGGAACACTGAAGCTTTCTTT
>TRBV5-6|TRBJ1-2|NA|NA
CASSFVLQDYGYTF
TGTGCCAGCAGCTTTGTTTTACAGGACTATGGCTACACCTTC
>TRBV27|TRBJ1-1|TRBD1|NA
CASSIDRGPTEAFF
TGTGCCAGCAGTATTGACAGGGGCCCCACTGAAGCTTTCTTT
>TRBV27|TRBJ2-5|NA|NA
CASSSSGPYATQYF
TGTGCCAGCAGTTCGTCCGGGCCCTACGCGACCCAGTACTTC
>TRBV28|TRBJ2-3|TRBD1|once
CASSPWTGITDTQYF
TGTGCCAGCAGTCCTTGGACAGGGATCACAGATACGCAGTATTTT
>TRBV11-2|TRBJ2-3|NA|NA
CASSLGGLSTDTQYF
TGTGCCAGCAGCTTAGGCGGGCTCAGCACAGATACGCAGTATTTT
>TRBV10-3|TRBJ1-2|TRBD1|few
CAIRGQGYGYTF
TGTGCCATCAGAGGACAGGGGTATGGCTACACCTTC
>TRBV29-1|TRBJ2-7|TRBD1|NA
CSVEDPGQGSSYEQYF
TGCAGCGTTGAAGATCCGGGACAGGGTAGTTCCTACGAGCAGTACTTC
>TRBV28|TRBJ1-2|TRBD1|NA
CASSFLGGGYGYTF
TGTGCCAGCAGTTTTTTAGGGGGCGGCTATGGCTACACCTTC
>TRBV30|TRBJ2-7|NA|many
CAWSVGPLSYEQYF
TGTGCCTGGAGTGTGGGGCCTCTCTCCTACGAGCAGTACTTC
>TRBV6-5|TRBJ2-5|NA|NA
CASSSKPGAREETQYF
TGTGCCAGCAGTTCTAAGCCGGGGGCGAGGGAAGAGACCCAGTACTTC
>TRBV2|TRBJ1-3|NA|NA
CASSDRFLGNTIYF
TGTGCCAGCAGTGATAGGTTCCTTGGAAACACCATATATTTT
>TRBV25-1|TRBJ1-3|TRBD1|NA
CASSEFGTGKYF
TGTGCCAGCAGTGAATTCGGGACAGGAAAATATTTT
>TRBV7-9|TRBJ1-1|TRBD1|NA
CASSFQGGNTEAFF
TGTGCCAGCAGCTTTCAGGGGGGGAACACTGAAGCTTTCTTT
>TRBV15|TRBJ1-2|TRBD1|NA
CATSGVAGGYGYTF
TGTGCCACCAGCGGTGTTGCAGGGGGTTACGGCTACACCTTC
>TRBV5-4|TRBJ2-2|TRBD2|NA
CASSTSGFNTGELFF
TGTGCCAGCAGCACTAGCGGATTCAACACCGGGGAGCTGTTTTTT
>TRBV7-9|TRBJ2-5|TRBD1|NA
CASSPPRGTGTQYF
TGTGCCAGCAGCCCCCCTAGGGGGACAGGGACCCAGTACTTC
>TRBV19|TRBJ2-7|NA|NA
CASSIGPRGYEQYF
TGTGCCAGTAGTATAGGACCAAGAGGCTACGAGCAGTACTTC
>TRBV9|TRBJ2-1|TRBD2|NA
CASSVAAGGSYNEQFF
TGTGCCAGCAGCGTAGCGGCGGGAGGATCCTACAATGAGCAGTTCTTC
>TRBV13|TRBJ2-7|TRBD1|NA
CASSAQGVGSYEQYF
TGTGCCAGCAGCGCCCAGGGGGTCGGCTCCTACGAGCAGTACTTC